This T cell receptor beta chain was obtained from a study of T-cell memory formation after mild COVID-19. Background on the study: Clusters of TCRs were largely donor specific.

The CDR3 runs 15 residues. Unmatched junction bases numbered 9, after V lost 0 bases and J lost 10 bases. Germline V gives CDR1 SGHTA, CDR2 FQGNSA. Study-wide points: Detection of some responders pre-infection suggested pre-existing cross-reactive memory T cells participated.

Sample barcodes and UMIs were carried by the TCR alpha and TCR beta cDNA libraries that 5'RACE generated with constant-segment primers. TCRdb independently ran MiXCR on the 5' RACE reads; one entry per CDR3 protein. The table has hundreds of thousands of distinct CDR3 sequences, 20% to 25% seen once. This clonotype was seen a few times. What it binds is not known. The sequence was obtained from an adult woman who had mild COVID-19 (a few samples of this study predate the infection). Cell type and time point are not known. The sample comprised PBMCs or a T cell subset sorted from them (not recorded which). V usage is TRBV7-2 and J usage is TRBJ2-1, with 7 bases matching TRBD2. Here the CDR3 reads CASSLAYGTGGEQFF. For the CDR3, the DNA is TGTGCCAGCAGCTTAGCGTACGGAACGGGAGGCGAGCAGTTCTTC.